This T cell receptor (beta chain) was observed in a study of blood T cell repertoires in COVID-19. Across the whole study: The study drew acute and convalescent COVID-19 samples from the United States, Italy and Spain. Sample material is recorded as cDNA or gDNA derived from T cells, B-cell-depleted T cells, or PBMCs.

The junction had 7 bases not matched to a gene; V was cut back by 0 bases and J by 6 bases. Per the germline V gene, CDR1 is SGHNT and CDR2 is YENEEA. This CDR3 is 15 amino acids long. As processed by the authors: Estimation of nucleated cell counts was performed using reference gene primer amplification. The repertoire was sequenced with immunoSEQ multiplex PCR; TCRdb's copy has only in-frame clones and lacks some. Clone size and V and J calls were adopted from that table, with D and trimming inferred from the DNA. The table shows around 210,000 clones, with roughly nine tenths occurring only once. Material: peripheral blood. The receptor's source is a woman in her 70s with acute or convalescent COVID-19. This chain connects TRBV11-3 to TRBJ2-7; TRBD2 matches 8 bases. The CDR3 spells CASSLDELAGREQYF. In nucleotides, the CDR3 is TGTGCCAGCAGCTTAGACGAGCTAGCGGGCCGCGAGCAGTACTTC.